This passage covers 10 T cell receptor beta chains from one sample sequenced in a study of OX40 agonist ivuxolimab in advanced cancers. TCRdb keeps only in-frame clones here, not all; method: immunoSEQ multiplex PCR. The sample yields 65,000 to 80,000 clones, 90% to 95% seen once. The source material was CD4+ or CD8+ T cells sorted from blood, sampled in a trial of the OX40 agonist ivuxolimab. The receptors derive from an adult with an advanced solid tumor such as melanoma, head and neck, liver or kidney cancer.

The chain recombines TRBV14 with TRBJ2-7; D is perhaps TRBD1 or TRBD2 (5 bases each). CDR3 length: 17 amino acids. V lost 3 bases and J lost 0, with 18 bases in between. Germline assignment: CDR1 SGHDN and CDR2 FVKESK. As DNA, the CDR3 is TGTGCCAGCAGCCACCCCGAGAAGGGGACGGCCTCCTACGAGCAGTACTTC. This sequence encodes CASSHPEKGTASYEQYF. Using reference TRBV14 and TRBJ2-7 for the parts outside the CDR3, the full variable domain is EAGVTQFPSHSVIEKGQTVTLRCDPISGHDNLYWYRRVMGKEIKFLLHFVKESKQDESGMPNNRFLAERTGGTYSTLKVQPAELEDSGVYFCASSHPEKGTASYEQYFGPGTRLTVT.

The rearrangement joins TRBV5-1 to TRBJ2-2; D tentatively reads TRBD1 or TRBD2 (5 bases each). CDR1 and CDR2 from the germline V gene are SGHRS and YFSETQ. V lost 0 bases and J 1 base, leaving 10 bases between the germline ends. The CDR3 has 16 residues. CDR3 nucleotides: TGCGCCAGCAGCTTGGCTGGGACGCTGAACACCGGGGAGCTGTTTTTT. It codes for CASSLAGTLNTGELFF.

The rearrangement links TRBV2 to TRBJ1-6, with TRBD1 identical over 8 bases. Germline V gene lookup returns CDR1 SNHLY and CDR2 FYNNEI. This CDR3 is built from 15 residues. Trimming removed 3 bases from V and 6 bases from J; junction bases left unmatched: 4. The CDR3 region is CASSDPGQVNSPLHF. The CDR3 nucleotides are TGTGCCAGCAGTGATCCGGGACAGGTTAATTCACCCCTCCACTTT.

The V call is TRBV2, the J call TRBJ1-1; D remains unclear. Trimming removed 5 bases at V and 3 bases at J, with 10 bases between. Germline CDR1 SNHLY, CDR2 FYNNEI. The CDR3 spans 13 residues. As DNA, the CDR3 is TGTGCCAGCAGTAGGGTCTTTGACACTGAAGCTTTCTTT. Translated: CASSRVFDTEAFF. Based on the CDR3 plus reference TRBV2 and TRBJ1-1, the full variable domain is EPEVTQTPSHQVTQMGQEVILRCVPISNHLYFYWYRQILGQKVEFLVSFYNNEISEKSEIFDDQFSVERPDGSNFTLKIRSTKLEDSAMYFCASSRVFDTEAFFGQGTRLTVV.

Written as DNA, the CDR3 is TGCGCCAGCAGCCAAGTTCTTAGGGGAACTGAAGCTTTCTTT. This translates into CASSQVLRGTEAFF. The genes are TRBV4-3 and TRBJ1-1, with D maybe TRBD1 (5 bases). This CDR3 is built from 14 residues. CDR1 LGHNA and CDR2 YSLEER come from the germline V gene. With 1 base removed from V and 5 bases from J, the gap between germline ends came to 11 bases.

This sequence joins TRBV11-2 and TRBJ1-2, with 7 bases that match TRBD1. The CDR3 totals 15 residues. The ends lost 6 bases at V and 2 bases at J; junction bases unmatched: 9. The germline V gene has CDR1 SGHAT and CDR2 FQNNGV. As DNA, the CDR3 is TGTGCCAGCAGGGGGGGACAGACCGCCAACTATGGCTACACCTTC. Residues: CASRGGQTANYGYTF.

The CDR3 nucleotides read TGTGCCATCAGTGAGTCCGGGACAGACGGGGTGGAAGCTTTCTTT. It encodes CAISESGTDGVEAFF. V usage is TRBV10-3 and J usage is TRBJ1-1, with 7 bases fitting TRBD1. With V trimmed by 0 bases and J by 8 bases, 9 bases remained unmatched. This CDR3 has 15 residues. Germline-derived CDR1 and CDR2 are ENHRY and SYGVKD.

The chain is built from TRBV10-3 and TRBJ2-3, with D unresolved. CDR3 length equals 12 residues. Trimming stripped 5 bases from V and 8 bases from J, with 11 bases between. The germline V gene encodes CDR1 ENHRY and CDR2 SYGVKD. In DNA, the CDR3 is TGTGCCATCAGTCCCCGTGCCGGTACGCAGTATTTT. Translating it yields CAISPRAGTQYF.

This rearrangement joins TRBV5-1 to TRBJ2-2, with 11 bases fitting TRBD2. The CDR3 covers 18 residues. V shed 0 bases and J 4 bases; nucleotides not matched to a gene: 8. Germline loops: CDR1 SGHRS, CDR2 YFSETQ. As DNA, the CDR3 is TGCGCCAGCAGCTTGGATGGGACCGGGACTAGCGGCACCGGGGAGCTGTTTTTT. Translation gives CASSLDGTGTSGTGELFF.

The V gene is TRBV5-1, the J gene TRBJ2-3; either TRBD1 or TRBD2 may supply D (5 bases each). V gave up 3 bases and J gave up 4 bases, with 12 bases separating them. CDR1 and CDR2 from the germline V gene are SGHRS and YFSETQ. The CDR3 runs to 14 residues. This CDR3 is CASSSPLGADTQYF. CDR3 sequence (DNA): TGCGCCAGCAGCTCGCCATTGGGGGCAGATACGCAGTATTTT.